These 8 T cell receptor beta chains were all obtained from the same sample, sequenced in a study of T cell responses to AZD1222 COVID-19 vaccine. The repertoire was sequenced with immunoSEQ multiplex PCR; TCRdb's copy has only in-frame clones and lacks some. The sample has over 150,000 clones, more than 90% seen once. This specimen was peripheral blood, taken on day 0 of AZD1222 vaccination. The source of these receptors is an adult in good health.

The chain has TRBV7-2 and TRBJ2-7, with 9 bases lining up with TRBD1. This CDR3 has 13 amino acids. V was clipped by 5 bases and J by 4 bases; unmatched bases: 3. The germline CDR1 and CDR2 sequences are SGHTA and FQGNSA. In DNA form, the CDR3 reads TGTGCCAGCAGCAGGGACAGGGTTTACGAGCAGTACTTC. Translated, it gives CASSRDRVYEQYF.

The gene calls are TRBV6-5 and TRBJ2-2; D gene uncertain. The CDR3 has 14 residues. The V gene lost 3 bases and the J gene lost 3 bases, with 8 bases spanning the gap. CDR1 and CDR2 from the germline V gene are MNHEY and SVGAGI. The CDR3 nucleotides are TGTGCCAGCAGTTATAGCAGCGACACCGGGGAGCTGTTTTTT. Translating gives CASSYSSDTGELFF.

The CDR3 region has the DNA TGTGCCAGCAGCCGGACTAGCGGGAGGTCCGGGGAGCTGTTTTTT. Translation: CASSRTSGRSGELFF. The gene calls are TRBV5-6 and TRBJ2-2; TRBD2 matches at 14 bases. CDR1 SGHDT and CDR2 YYEEEE come from the germline V gene. The CDR3 totals 15 residues. Trimming cost V 4 bases and J 6 bases; bases outside gene matches: 2. The full variable domain, with the rest looked up from reference TRBV5-6 and TRBJ2-2, is DAGVTQSPTHLIKTRGQQVTLRCSPKSGHDTVSWYQQALGQGPQFIFQYYEEEERQRGNFPDRFSGHQFPNYSSELNVNALLLGDSALYLCASSRTSGRSGELFFGEGSRLTVL.

The rearrangement uses TRBV7-9 and TRBJ1-1, with a possible D match to TRBD1 (5 bases). The CDR3 consists of 17 residues. Trimming took off 2 bases at V and 4 bases at J, with 20 bases between the two ends. Per the germline V gene, CDR1 is SEHNR and CDR2 is FQNEAQ (reference sequence). CDR3 nucleotide sequence: TGTGCCAGCAGCTTATGGCGGGGGAGGGATCCGAGCACTGAAGCTTTCTTT. It yields the protein CASSLWRGRDPSTEAFF.

The rearrangement joins TRBV9 to TRBJ2-5; tentative D call: TRBD1 (5 bases). The ends were cut back, 0 bases at V and 5 bases at J, with 5 bases in the middle. This CDR3 is 12 amino acids long. CDR1 is SGDLS, CDR2 YYNGEE, per germline. Here the CDR3 DNA reads TGTGCCAGCAGCGTAGAGGGGGAGACCCAGTACTTC. The encoded protein is CASSVEGETQYF. The full variable domain, completed using reference TRBV9 and TRBJ2-5, is DSGVTQTPKHLITATGQRVTLRCSPRSGDLSVYWYQQSLDQGLQFLIQYYNGEERAKGNILERFSAQQFPDLHSELNLSSLELGDSALYFCASSVEGETQYFGPGTRLLVL.

This CDR3 is CASSTRQGAYNEQFF. The CDR3 DNA is TGTGCCAGTAGTACCCGACAGGGGGCATACAATGAGCAGTTCTTC. The V call is TRBV19, the J call TRBJ2-1; 10 bases are shared with TRBD1. J was trimmed by 4 bases and V by 4 bases; bases with no gene match: 4. The CDR3 extends over 15 amino acids. The germline V gene has CDR1 LNHDA and CDR2 SQIVND (reference sequence).

The chain combines TRBV30 with TRBJ2-2; D is perhaps TRBD2 (5 bases). Trimming removed 4 bases from V and 10 bases from J, with 13 bases in between. This CDR3 has 12 residues. Germline CDR1 reads GTSNPN; CDR2 reads SVGIG (reference sequence). CDR3 protein: CAWISGREELFF. CDR3 in DNA: TGTGCCTGGATCTCCGGTCGGGAGGAGCTGTTTTTT.

This clone was recorded only once. The chain uses TRBV7-3 and TRBJ2-5; 8 positions match TRBD1. The germline gives CDR1 SGHTA, CDR2 FQGTGA. This CDR3 spans 15 amino acids. J lost 5 bases, V lost 5 bases, and 10 bases had no gene match. The chain's CDR3 is CASSLMTGVPETQYF. The CDR3 DNA reads as TGTGCCAGCAGCCTAATGACAGGGGTTCCTGAGACCCAGTACTTC.